Presented here are 10 T cell receptor beta chains from one specimen sequenced in a study of graft-versus-host responses after intestinal transplantation. Profiling relied on immunoSEQ multiplex PCR, and the TCRdb table lists in-frame clones only, not all of them. The sample includes more than 20,000 clones, around 94% seen only once; the top ten take over 40%. Specimen: PBMCs, collected roughly 260 days after intestinal transplant. The receptors were gathered from a human patient who received an intestinal transplant, so some T cells may come from the graft donor.

CDR3 in DNA: TGTGCCACCAGCAGAGGGGGGGGCGGGCAGCCCCAGCATTTT. Residues: CATSRGGGGQPQHF. The chain recombines TRBV15 with TRBJ1-5; perhaps TRBD1 as D (6 bases). Germline assignment: CDR1 LNHNV and CDR2 YYDKDF (reference sequence). Trimming pared 1 base from V and 7 bases from J, leaving 11 bases between. The CDR3 length is 14 residues.

This chain joins TRBV19 and TRBJ2-2; 9 nucleotides match TRBD1. V shed 6 bases, J shed 4 bases, and the junction held 12 bases outside the gene matches. This CDR3 contains 17 residues. CDR1 is LNHDA, CDR2 SQIVND, per germline (reference sequence). This chain's CDR3 is CASRIRPGQGSTGELFF. CDR3 nucleotides: TGTGCCAGTAGGATCCGCCCGGGACAGGGCAGCACCGGGGAGCTGTTTTTT.

This chain links TRBV30 with TRBJ1-2, with a weak D call TRBD1 (5 bases). V was cut by 1 base and J by 2 bases, with 23 bases left in between. Germline CDR1 is GTSNPN and CDR2 is SVGIG (reference sequence). The CDR3 runs 18 residues. CDR3 residues: CAWSDRGSQLPGNYGYTF. CDR3 bases: TGTGCCTGGAGTGATCGGGGCAGTCAATTGCCGGGGAACTATGGCTACACCTTC.

This clone was observed a single time. The chain combines TRBV28 with TRBJ2-7; a possible D gene is TRBD1 (5 bases). Germline V gene lookup returns CDR1 MDHEN and CDR2 SYDVKM. The V end was cut by 7 bases, the J end by 1 base, with 14 bases between. The CDR3 extends over 14 amino acids. The CDR3 protein is CASTSAGSSYEQYF. CDR3 coding DNA: TGTGCCAGCACAAGTGCAGGGTCTTCCTACGAGCAGTACTTC.

V usage is TRBV9 and J usage is TRBJ2-2; 8 positions match TRBD2. The junction had 17 bases not matched to a gene; V was cut back by 4 bases and J by 6 bases. Germline V CDR1 and CDR2: SGDLS, YYNGEE. This CDR3 has 18 residues. CDR3 coding DNA: TGTGCCAGCAGCCCGACGGCGGGGCGGGAGGAGGTCCCCGGGGAGCTGTTTTTT. Residues: CASSPTAGREEVPGELFF.

The chain couples TRBV28 to TRBJ2-1; 12 bases are a match to TRBD2. Trimming at V came to 5 bases and at J to 6 bases, leaving 5 bases not matched to a gene. Germline V gene lookup returns CDR1 MDHEN and CDR2 SYDVKM. The CDR3 length is 15 residues. The CDR3 is CASSLLAGGVNEQFF. For the CDR3, the DNA is TGTGCCAGCAGTCTACTAGCGGGAGGAGTCAATGAGCAGTTCTTC. The variable domain in full, with the rest retrieved from reference TRBV28 and TRBJ2-1, is DVKVTQSSRYLVKRTGEKVFLECVQDMDHENMFWYRQDPGLGLRLIYFSYDVKMKEKGDIPEGYSVSREKKERFSLILESASTNQTSMYLCASSLLAGGVNEQFFGPGTRLTVL.

The chain joins TRBV2 to TRBJ2-7; possible D gene TRBD1, 6 bases. V was pared by 8 bases and J by 12 bases, with 14 bases between. The CDR3 has 10 amino acids. Germline CDR1 SNHLY, CDR2 FYNNEI. For the CDR3, the DNA is TGTGCCAGCGCCCAGGGGATCTTGTACTTC. It specifies CASAQGILYF.

V usage is TRBV28 and J usage is TRBJ2-1; TRBD2 matches 7 bases. The ends lost 8 bases at V and 10 bases at J; junction bases unmatched: 14. The CDR3 sequence is 14 residues long. Germline CDR1 and CDR2: MDHEN and SYDVKM. The CDR3 nucleotides read TGTGCCAGCGAGAATGGGAGGGCCGTTTTCGAGCAGTTCTTC. Protein: CASENGRAVFEQFF.

V and J are TRBV6-5 and TRBJ2-7; perhaps TRBD1 as D (5 bases). The CDR3 is 14 amino acids. CDR1 is MNHEY and CDR2 is SVGAGI in the germline V gene. V lost 5 bases and J lost 2, with 13 bases in between. CDR3 in amino acids: CASSPRQKPYEQYF. The CDR3 bases are TGTGCCAGCAGTCCCCGACAGAAACCCTACGAGCAGTACTTC.

V is TRBV6-4 and J is TRBJ2-3; D is unresolved. Germline loops: CDR1 MRHNA, CDR2 SNTAGT. This CDR3 contains 11 residues. Deletions cut 6 bases from V and 6 bases from J, with 7 bases between. CDR3 coding DNA: TGTGCCAGCAGAGAAGGTGATACGCAGTATTTT. Encoded protein: CASREGDTQYF.